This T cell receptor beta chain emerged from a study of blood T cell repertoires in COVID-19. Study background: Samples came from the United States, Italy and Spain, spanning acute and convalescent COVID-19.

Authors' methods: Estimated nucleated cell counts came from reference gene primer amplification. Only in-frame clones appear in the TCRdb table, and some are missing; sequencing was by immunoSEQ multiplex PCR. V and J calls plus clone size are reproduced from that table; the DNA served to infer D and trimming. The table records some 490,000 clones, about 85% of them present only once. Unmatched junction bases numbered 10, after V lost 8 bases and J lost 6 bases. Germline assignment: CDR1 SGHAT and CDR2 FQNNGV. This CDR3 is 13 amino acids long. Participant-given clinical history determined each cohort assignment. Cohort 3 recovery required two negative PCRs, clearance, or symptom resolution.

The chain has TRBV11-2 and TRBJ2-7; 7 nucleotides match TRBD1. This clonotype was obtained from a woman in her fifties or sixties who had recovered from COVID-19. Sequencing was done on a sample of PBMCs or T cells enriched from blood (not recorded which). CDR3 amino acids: CASFLGAGGEQYF. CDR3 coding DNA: TGTGCCAGCTTTCTAGGGGCAGGGGGCGAGCAGTACTTC.